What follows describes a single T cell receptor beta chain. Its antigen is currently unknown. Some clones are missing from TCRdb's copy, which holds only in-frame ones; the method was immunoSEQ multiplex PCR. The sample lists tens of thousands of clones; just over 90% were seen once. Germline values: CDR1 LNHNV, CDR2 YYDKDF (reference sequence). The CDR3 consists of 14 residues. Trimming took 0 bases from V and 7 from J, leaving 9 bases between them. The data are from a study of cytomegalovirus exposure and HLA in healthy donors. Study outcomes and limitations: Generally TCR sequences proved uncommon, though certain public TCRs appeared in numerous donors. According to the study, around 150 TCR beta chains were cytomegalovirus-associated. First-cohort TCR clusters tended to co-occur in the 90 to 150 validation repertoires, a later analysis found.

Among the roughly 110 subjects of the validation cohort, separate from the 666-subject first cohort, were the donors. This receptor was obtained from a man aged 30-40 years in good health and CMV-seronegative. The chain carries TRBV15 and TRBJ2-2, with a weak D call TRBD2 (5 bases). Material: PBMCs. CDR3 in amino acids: CATSRDAGGGELFF. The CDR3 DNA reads TGTGCCACCAGCAGAGATGCGGGCGGCGGGGAGCTGTTTTTT.